This paragraph covers one T cell receptor (beta chain) sequence. The antigen is unknown. The PCR employed 60 Vbeta primers together with 13 Jbeta primers. The repertoire was sequenced with immunoSEQ multiplex PCR; TCRdb's copy has only in-frame clones and lacks some. The table records some 54,000 clones, 65% to 85% of them present only once. This entry is derived from a study of cytomegalovirus exposure and HLA in healthy donors. Study-wide findings and caveats: The study put 150 to 200 TCR beta chains on its list as cytomegalovirus-associated. The authors excluded some V segments, including TRBV6-2 and TRBV6-3, as indistinguishable.

The CDR3 extends over 19 amino acids. The junction had 7 bases not matched to a gene; V was cut back by 1 base and J by 0 bases. Germline V gene data show CDR1 as LGHNA and CDR2 as YSLEER. This clonotype originated in a male donor in good health and CMV-seronegative. The sample taken for sequencing was PBMCs. The chain couples TRBV4-3 to TRBJ2-2; 11 bases align to TRBD2. CDR3 residues: CASSQVRGLAGPNTGELFF. The CDR3 bases are TGCGCCAGCAGCCAAGTACGTGGACTAGCGGGCCCGAACACCGGGGAGCTGTTTTTT.